This T cell receptor beta chain was sequenced for a study of Graves' ophthalmopathy and Graves' hyperthyroidism. Scientists amplified the TCR beta CDR3 regions from RNA transcripts. HTBI-primed RT-PCR formed the first round, and a multiplex PCR formed the second. TCRdb recomputed calls from the multiplex PCR reads with MiXCR, one row per CDR3 protein. The sample includes about 390,000 distinct CDR3 sequences, about a sixth of them seen just once. The CDR3 loop spans 14 amino acids. V lost 5 bases, J lost 4 bases, and 9 bases stayed unmatched. CDR1 and CDR2 from the germline V gene are GTSNPN and SVGIG (reference sequence). This clonotype occurred many times.

The chain has TRBV30 and TRBJ2-5; 8 bases are a match to TRBD1. Specimen: peripheral blood. The source of this sequence is an adult woman with stable Graves' hyperthyroidism. The CDR3 reads CAWGGQGTGETQYF. For the CDR3, the DNA is TGTGCCTGGGGAGGACAGGGAACAGGAGAGACCCAGTACTTC.